This TCR beta chain was identified in a study of regulatory T cells in long-lasting Graves disease. Arm-PCR with iRepertoire HTBI primers amplified the CDR3 regions for these TCR beta libraries. A single record per CDR3 protein comes from TCRdb applying MiXCR to the multiplex PCR reads. The data show about 520,000 distinct CDR3 sequences, around 11% seen once. Time point denoted: newly diagnosed GD, antithyroid drugs for less than 3 months. PBMCs provided the RNA from which the TCR library was made. CDR3 size: 13 residues. CDR1 is KGHDR, CDR2 SFDVKD, per germline. Trimming at V came to 1 base and at J to 5 bases, leaving 0 bases not matched to a gene. These data were also filed under a second study, of T cells in Graves' hyperthyroidism and ophthalmopathy. That report adds: Blood also carried most thyroid clonotypes expanded above 0.001. A model of 13 V-J features distinguished ophthalmopathy from stable hyperthyroidism.

The chain has TRBV24-1 and TRBJ2-5, with TRBD2 identical over 7 bases. This sequence originates from a woman in her thirties with Graves disease. The input for sequencing was peripheral blood mononuclear cells (PBMCs), taken at new diagnosis, from a patient treated with antithyroid drugs. The CDR3 region is CATSDFGGETQYF. Written as DNA, the CDR3 is TGTGCCACCAGTGATTTCGGGGGGGAGACCCAGTACTTC.